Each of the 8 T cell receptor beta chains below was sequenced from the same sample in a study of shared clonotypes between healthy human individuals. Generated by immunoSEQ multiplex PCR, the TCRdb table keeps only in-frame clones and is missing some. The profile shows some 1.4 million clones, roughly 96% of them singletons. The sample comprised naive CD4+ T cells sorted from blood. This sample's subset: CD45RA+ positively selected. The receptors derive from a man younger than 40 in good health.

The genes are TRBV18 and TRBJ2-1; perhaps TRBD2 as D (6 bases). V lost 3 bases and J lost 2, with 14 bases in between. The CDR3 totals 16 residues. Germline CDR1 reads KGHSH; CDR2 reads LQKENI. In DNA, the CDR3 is TGTGCCAGCTCACCTCTATCTAGCGCGACCTACAATGAGCAGTTCTTC. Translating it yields CASSPLSSATYNEQFF. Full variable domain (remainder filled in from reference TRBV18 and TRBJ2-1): NAGVMQNPRHLVRRRGQEARLRCSPMKGHSHVYWYRQLPEEGLKFMVYLQKENIIDESGMPKERFSAEFPKEGPSILRIQQVVRGDSAAYFCASSPLSSATYNEQFFGPGTRLTVL.

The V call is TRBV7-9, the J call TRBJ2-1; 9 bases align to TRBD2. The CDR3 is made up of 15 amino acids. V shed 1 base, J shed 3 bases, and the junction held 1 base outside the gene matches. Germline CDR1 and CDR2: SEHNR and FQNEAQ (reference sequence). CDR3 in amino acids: CASSLGTSVYNEQFF. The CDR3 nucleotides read TGTGCCAGCAGCTTAGGGACTAGCGTCTACAATGAGCAGTTCTTC. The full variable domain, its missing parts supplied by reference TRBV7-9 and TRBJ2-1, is DTGVSQNPRHKITKRGQNVTFRCDPISEHNRLYWYRQTLGQGPEFLTYFQNEAQLEKSRLLSDRFSAERPKGSFSTLEIQRTEQGDSAMYLCASSLGTSVYNEQFFGPGTRLTVL.

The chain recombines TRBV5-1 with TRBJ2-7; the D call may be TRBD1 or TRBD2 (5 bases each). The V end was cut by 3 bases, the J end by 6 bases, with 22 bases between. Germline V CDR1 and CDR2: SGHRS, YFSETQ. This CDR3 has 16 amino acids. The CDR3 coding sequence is TGCGCCAGCAGCTCCAAATCGGGCCCCGAGAGGGGCGAGCAGTACTTC. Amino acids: CASSSKSGPERGEQYF.

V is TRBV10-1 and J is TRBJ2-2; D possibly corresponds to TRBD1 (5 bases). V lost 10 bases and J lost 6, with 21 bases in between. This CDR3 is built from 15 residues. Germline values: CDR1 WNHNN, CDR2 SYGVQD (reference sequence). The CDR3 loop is CAINLPTGFSGELFF. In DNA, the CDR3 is TGCGCCATCAACCTACCCACAGGATTCTCCGGGGAGCTGTTTTTT.

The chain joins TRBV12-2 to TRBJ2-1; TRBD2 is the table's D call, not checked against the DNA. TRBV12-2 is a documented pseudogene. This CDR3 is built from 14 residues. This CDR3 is CAYQAGGPFNEQFF. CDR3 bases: TGTGCCTACCAAGCGGGAGGGCCTTTCAATGAGCAGTTCTTC.

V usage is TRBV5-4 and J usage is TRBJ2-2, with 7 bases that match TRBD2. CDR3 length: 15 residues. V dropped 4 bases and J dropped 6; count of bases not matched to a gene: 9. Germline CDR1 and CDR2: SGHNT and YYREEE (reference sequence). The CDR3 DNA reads TGTGCCAGCAGCAAAGGTGGGGAGGGCGCCGGGGAGCTGTTTTTT. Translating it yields CASSKGGEGAGELFF. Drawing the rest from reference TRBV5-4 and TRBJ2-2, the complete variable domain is ETGVTQSPTHLIKTRGQQVTLRCSSQSGHNTVSWYQQALGQGPQFIFQYYREEENGRGNFPPRFSGLQFPNYSSELNVNALELDDSALYLCASSKGGEGAGELFFGEGSRLTVL.

CDR3 loop: CASSHLQGTVVAFF. In DNA form, the CDR3 reads TGTGCCAGCAGTCACCTCCAGGGAACGGTGGTGGCTTTCTTT. The rearrangement uses TRBV28 and TRBJ1-1; D may be TRBD1 (5 bases). Germline V gene data show CDR1 as MDHEN and CDR2 as SYDVKM. This CDR3 spans 14 amino acids. V was shortened by 5 bases and J by 11 bases, with 21 bases between the two germline ends.

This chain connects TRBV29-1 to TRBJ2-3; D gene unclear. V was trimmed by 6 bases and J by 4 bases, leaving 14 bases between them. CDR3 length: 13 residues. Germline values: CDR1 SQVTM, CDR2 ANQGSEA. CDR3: CSVPIPPSDTQYF. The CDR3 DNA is TGCAGCGTACCAATCCCCCCGTCAGATACGCAGTATTTT.